The 27 T cell receptor beta chains listed next were all sequenced from one sample in a study of blood T cell repertoires in COVID-19. This table comes from immunoSEQ multiplex PCR, and its TCRdb copy is limited to in-frame clones, with some not included. The sample consists of approximately 230,000 clones, 70% to 90% of them appearing once. Sample: peripheral blood. These receptors all come from a young man who had recovered from COVID-19.

V usage is TRBV10-3 and J usage is TRBJ1-5, with 8 bases aligning to TRBD1. CDR1 and CDR2 (germline): ENHRY, SYGVKD. The CDR3 has 15 amino acids. J was trimmed by 4 bases and V by 6 bases; bases with no gene match: 8. CDR3 sequence: CAISSTGDLNQPQHF. CDR3 DNA: TGTGCCATCAGCTCGACAGGGGACTTAAATCAGCCCCAGCATTTT.

This chain links TRBV27 with TRBJ1-1, with D possibly TRBD1 on 6 matching bases. V was pared by 4 bases and J by 1 base, with 10 bases between. This CDR3 region has 14 residues. CDR1 is MNHEY, CDR2 SMNVEV, per germline (reference sequence). CDR3: CASSSGQANTEAFF. CDR3 sequence (DNA): TGTGCCAGCAGTTCGGGACAAGCGAACACTGAAGCTTTCTTT.

V gene TRBV18 combines with J gene TRBJ1-1; D might be TRBD1 (5 bases). The ends were cut back, 1 base at V and 1 base at J, with 10 bases in the middle. This CDR3 spans 15 amino acids. Germline values: CDR1 KGHSH, CDR2 LQKENI. The CDR3 here is CASSPRGSQNTEAFF. The CDR3 region has the DNA TGTGCCAGCTCACCACGGGGCAGCCAGAACACTGAAGCTTTCTTT.

The chain carries TRBV18 and TRBJ1-2; 7 bases align to TRBD1. Per germline, CDR1 KGHSH and CDR2 LQKENI. The ends lost 5 bases at V and 0 bases at J; junction bases unmatched: 6. The CDR3 loop spans 15 amino acids. The CDR3 DNA is TGTGCCAGCTCATCCCGGGACAGATCTAACTATGGCTACACCTTC. Protein sequence: CASSSRDRSNYGYTF.

The V and J genes are TRBV5-1 and TRBJ2-1; possibly TRBD1 for D (5 bases). Germline CDR1 SGHRS, CDR2 YFSETQ. The CDR3 totals 14 residues. V was shortened by 5 bases and J by 4 bases, with 13 bases between the two germline ends. The CDR3: CASSPSAGYNEQFF. Written as DNA, the CDR3 is TGCGCCAGCAGTCCGAGTGCAGGGTACAATGAGCAGTTCTTC.

The V call is TRBV5-1, the J call TRBJ2-7; 7 nucleotides align to TRBD2. The V gene end was trimmed by 4 bases and the J gene end by 0 bases; junction bases not matched to a gene: 10. Germline V gives CDR1 SGHRS, CDR2 YFSETQ. This CDR3 region has 16 residues. The CDR3 region is CASSRTLGGSSYEQYF. The CDR3 nucleotides are TGCGCCAGCAGCCGAACACTCGGGGGGAGCTCCTACGAGCAGTACTTC.

V usage is TRBV6-4 and J usage is TRBJ2-1; 13 bases match TRBD2. CDR1 MRHNA and CDR2 SNTAGT come from the germline V gene. Unmatched junction bases numbered 7, after V lost 6 bases and J lost 8 bases. The CDR3 consists of 15 residues. In DNA form, the CDR3 reads TGTGCCAGCAGCTCACTAGCGGGGGGGCCAGATGAGCAGTTCTTC. Its translation is CASSSLAGGPDEQFF.

The chain links TRBV2 to TRBJ2-5, with TRBD2 matching 13 bases. Germline trimming cut 4 bases from V and 5 bases from J; bases unmatched to any gene: 4. CDR3 length equals 15 residues. CDR1 SNHLY and CDR2 FYNNEI come from the germline V gene. The CDR3 region is CASSGTSGGYETQYF. The CDR3 DNA follows: TGTGCCAGCAGTGGGACTAGCGGGGGTTATGAGACCCAGTACTTC.

V usage is TRBV7-9 and J usage is TRBJ2-2; 8 bases map to TRBD1. Germline CDR1 SEHNR, CDR2 FQNEAQ (reference sequence). V lost 6 bases and J lost 2; bases outside the gene matches: 5. The CDR3 contains 15 residues. The CDR3, as DNA: TGTGCCAGCAGGCCCGACAGGGGAAACACCGGGGAGCTGTTTTTT. This codes for CASRPDRGNTGELFF.

This clone was observed a single time. This chain connects TRBV6-5 to TRBJ1-5; 9 bases align to TRBD1. CDR1 is MNHEY, CDR2 SVGAGI, per germline. Trimming removed 7 bases from V and 2 bases from J; junction bases left unmatched: 6. This CDR3 is 15 amino acids long. This chain's CDR3 is CASTSGDRGNQPQHF. The CDR3 coding sequence is TGTGCCAGCACCTCTGGGGACAGGGGCAATCAGCCCCAGCATTTT.

The gene calls are TRBV20-1 and TRBJ2-3; D uncertain. Germline V gene sequence: CDR1 DFQATT, CDR2 SNEGSKA (reference sequence). Trimming pared 5 bases from V and 6 bases from J, leaving 9 bases between. CDR3 length equals 11 residues. The CDR3 loop reads CSALRVDTQYF. The CDR3 DNA sequence: TGCAGTGCTCTCCGTGTGGATACGCAGTATTTT.

The chain links TRBV5-1 to TRBJ1-1; D gene ambiguous. The V and J ends lost 4 bases and 5 bases respectively, with 12 bases between them. Germline V gene data show CDR1 as SGHRS and CDR2 as YFSETQ. This CDR3 is 13 amino acids long. The CDR3 nucleotides read TGCGCCAGCAGCCTACATTCGGGGACTGAAGCTTTCTTT. This sequence encodes CASSLHSGTEAFF.

The chain recombines TRBV7-9 with TRBJ1-1; D ambiguous. V was trimmed by 6 bases and J by 0 bases, leaving 5 bases between them. The CDR3 consists of 12 residues. Germline V gene lookup returns CDR1 SEHNR and CDR2 FQNEAQ (reference sequence). The CDR3 DNA sequence: TGTGCCAGCAGACTCATGAACACTGAAGCTTTCTTT. It specifies CASRLMNTEAFF. The whole variable domain, remainder taken from reference TRBV7-9 and TRBJ1-1, is DTGVSQNPRHKITKRGQNVTFRCDPISEHNRLYWYRQTLGQGPEFLTYFQNEAQLEKSRLLSDRFSAERPKGSFSTLEIQRTEQGDSAMYLCASRLMNTEAFFGQGTRLTVV.

This chain joins TRBV9 and TRBJ2-4; D perhaps matches TRBD1 (5 bases). Germline loops: CDR1 SGDLS, CDR2 YYNGEE. The V gene lost 4 bases and the J gene lost 0 bases, with 14 bases spanning the gap. The length of the CDR3 is 16 residues. CDR3 region: CASSPSPTVAKNIQYF. DNA for the CDR3: TGTGCCAGCAGCCCCTCTCCGACAGTAGCCAAAAACATTCAGTACTTC. The complete variable domain, with remaining parts taken from reference TRBV9 and TRBJ2-4, reads DSGVTQTPKHLITATGQRVTLRCSPRSGDLSVYWYQQSLDQGLQFLIQYYNGEERAKGNILERFSAQQFPDLHSELNLSSLELGDSALYFCASSPSPTVAKNIQYFGAGTRLSVL.

The CDR3 region is CASRGEAMNTEAFF. Here the CDR3 DNA reads TGTGCCAGCAGGGGGGAGGCAATGAACACTGAAGCTTTCTTT. V and J are TRBV7-6 and TRBJ1-1, with D tentatively TRBD1 (5 bases). The germline V gene has CDR1 SGHVS and CDR2 FNYEAQ. The CDR3 extends over 14 amino acids. V gave up 6 bases and J gave up 0 bases, with 11 bases separating them.

This clone was seen just once. The CDR3 sequence: CASSRGGTSREAFF. CDR3 DNA: TGTGCCAGCAGCCGAGGGGGTACGTCAAGAGAAGCTTTCTTT. V usage is TRBV14 and J usage is TRBJ1-1; weak D call: TRBD1 (6 bases). V was pared by 4 bases and J by 8 bases, with 17 bases between. This CDR3 comprises 14 residues. Germline assignment: CDR1 SGHDN and CDR2 FVKESK.

The rearrangement joins TRBV18 to TRBJ1-1; D not resolved. This CDR3 spans 14 amino acids. CDR1 and CDR2 (germline): KGHSH, LQKENI. V lost 6 bases, J lost 2 bases, and 13 bases lay in between. The DNA of the CDR3 is TGTGCCAGCTCGTCCCTCCAGCGAAACACTGAAGCTTTCTTT. Its protein product is CASSSLQRNTEAFF.

This clone has a single count. The chain uses TRBV11-2 and TRBJ2-5; 9 positions agree with TRBD1. The CDR3 length is 15 residues. V shed 5 bases and J 4 bases; nucleotides not matched to a gene: 8. The V gene's germline CDR1 is SGHAT and CDR2 FQNNGV. CDR3 region: CASSTHTGGVETQYF. CDR3 nucleotides: TGTGCCAGCAGCACACATACAGGGGGCGTAGAGACCCAGTACTTC.

V gene TRBV25-1 combines with J gene TRBJ2-7, with a weak D call TRBD2 (5 bases). The V and J ends lost 6 bases and 8 bases respectively, with 20 bases between them. The CDR3 spans 14 residues. The germline V gene encodes CDR1 MGHDK and CDR2 SYGVNS. The CDR3 reads CASSPGVLLAKQYF. The CDR3 DNA reads as TGTGCCAGCAGCCCCGGGGTCCTCCTAGCAAAGCAGTACTTC.

The chain uses TRBV30 and TRBJ1-2, with D possibly matching TRBD1 (5 bases). This CDR3 region has 15 residues. Germline-derived CDR1 and CDR2 are GTSNPN and SVGIG (reference sequence). The V gene lost 1 base and the J gene lost 4 bases, with 16 bases spanning the gap. The CDR3 bases are TGTGCCTGGAGTGATGACCGGGACTGGGGCTATGGCTACACCTTC. Translation gives CAWSDDRDWGYGYTF.

J is TRBJ1-1 and V is TRBV29-1, with a tentative D call TRBD1 (6 bases). CDR1 and CDR2 from the germline V gene are SQVTM and ANQGSEA. There are 14 residues in the CDR3. The V gene lost 0 bases and the J gene lost 12 bases, with 20 bases spanning the gap. CDR3 residues: CSVEDPSHRGITFF. CDR3 coding DNA: TGCAGCGTTGAAGACCCCTCCCATAGGGGGATCACTTTCTTT.

The rearrangement uses TRBV10-3 and TRBJ2-7; 12 bases line up with TRBD2. This CDR3 has 15 amino acids. The ends lost 6 bases at V and 5 bases at J; junction bases unmatched: 8. Germline loops: CDR1 ENHRY, CDR2 SYGVKD. The CDR3 reads CAISALAGGLDEQYF. CDR3 DNA: TGTGCCATCAGCGCACTAGCGGGGGGCCTCGACGAGCAGTACTTC.

The V gene is TRBV11-2, the J gene TRBJ1-3; the D is unclear. The germline V gene has CDR1 SGHAT and CDR2 FQNNGV. The V end was cut by 0 bases, the J end by 0 bases, with 12 bases between. This CDR3 has 17 amino acids. The CDR3 sequence: CASSLELTVSSGNTIYF. DNA for the CDR3: TGTGCCAGCAGCTTAGAATTAACGGTTAGCTCTGGAAACACCATATATTTT.

The chain couples TRBV21-1 to TRBJ2-3; the table's D call TRBD2 went unverified against the DNA. TRBV21-1 is shown as a pseudogene. This CDR3 has 15 residues. The CDR3 loop reads CASSKERGGIDTQYF. Here the CDR3 DNA reads TGTGCCAGCAGCAAAGAGCGGGGGGGCATAGATACGCAGTATTTT.

This chain links TRBV19 with TRBJ2-2; TRBD1 might be the D (7 bases). V was pared by 5 bases and J by 5 bases, with 15 bases between. This CDR3 comprises 15 residues. From germline, CDR1 is LNHDA and CDR2 SQIVND (reference sequence). CDR3 protein: CASSRRGQRTGELFF. CDR3 coding DNA: TGTGCCAGTAGTCGGCGGGGACAGAGAACCGGGGAGCTGTTTTTT.

This rearrangement joins TRBV10-1 to TRBJ2-3; no firm D call. There are 12 residues in the CDR3. Germline loops: CDR1 WNHNN, CDR2 SYGVQD (reference sequence). Trimming shortened V by 8 bases and J by 3 bases, and 9 bases separated the two germline ends. The CDR3 here is CASGGPTDTQYF. The CDR3 nucleotides read TGCGCCAGCGGTGGTCCGACAGATACGCAGTATTTT.

The gene calls are TRBV6-2 or TRBV6-3 and TRBJ1-3; 7 bases fit TRBD1. The CDR3 covers 18 residues. V lost 5 bases, J lost 0 bases, and 13 bases stayed unmatched. Germline CDR1 and CDR2: MNHEY and SVGEGT. CDR3 sequence (DNA): TGTGCCAGCAGTAAATACTACGGGGACAGCGGCTCTGGAAACACCATATATTTT. Amino acid sequence: CASSKYYGDSGSGNTIYF.